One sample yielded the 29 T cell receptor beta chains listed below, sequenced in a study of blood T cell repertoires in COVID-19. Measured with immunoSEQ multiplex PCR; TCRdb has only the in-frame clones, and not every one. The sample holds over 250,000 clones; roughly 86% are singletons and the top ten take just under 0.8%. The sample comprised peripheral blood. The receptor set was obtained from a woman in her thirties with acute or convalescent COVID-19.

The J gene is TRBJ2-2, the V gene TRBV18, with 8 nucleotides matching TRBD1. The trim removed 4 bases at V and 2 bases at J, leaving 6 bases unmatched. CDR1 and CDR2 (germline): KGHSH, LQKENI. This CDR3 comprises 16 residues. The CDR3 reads CASSLRQGKNTGELFF. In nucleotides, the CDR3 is TGTGCCAGCTCACTCAGACAGGGGAAAAACACCGGGGAGCTGTTTTTT. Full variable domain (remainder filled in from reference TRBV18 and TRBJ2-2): NAGVMQNPRHLVRRRGQEARLRCSPMKGHSHVYWYRQLPEEGLKFMVYLQKENIIDESGMPKERFSAEFPKEGPSILRIQQVVRGDSAAYFCASSLRQGKNTGELFFGEGSRLTVL.

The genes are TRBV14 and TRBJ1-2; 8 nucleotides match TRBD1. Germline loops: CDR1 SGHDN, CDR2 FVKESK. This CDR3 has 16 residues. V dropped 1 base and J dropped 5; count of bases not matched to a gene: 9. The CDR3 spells CASSQVSWDRTYGYTF. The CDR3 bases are TGTGCCAGCAGCCAAGTATCATGGGACAGGACTTATGGCTACACCTTC.

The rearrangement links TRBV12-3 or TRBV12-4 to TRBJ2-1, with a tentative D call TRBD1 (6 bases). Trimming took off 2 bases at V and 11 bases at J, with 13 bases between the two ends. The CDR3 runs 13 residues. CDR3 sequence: CASSLTNRDKQFF. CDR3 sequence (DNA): TGTGCCAGCAGTTTAACCAACCGGGACAAGCAGTTCTTC.

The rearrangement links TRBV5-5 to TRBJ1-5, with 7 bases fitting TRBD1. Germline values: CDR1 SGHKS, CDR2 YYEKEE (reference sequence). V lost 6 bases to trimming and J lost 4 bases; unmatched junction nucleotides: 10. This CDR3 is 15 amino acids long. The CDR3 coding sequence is TGTGCCAGCACCGGGCGGGGACAGAAGAATCAGCCCCAGCATTTT. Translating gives CASTGRGQKNQPQHF.

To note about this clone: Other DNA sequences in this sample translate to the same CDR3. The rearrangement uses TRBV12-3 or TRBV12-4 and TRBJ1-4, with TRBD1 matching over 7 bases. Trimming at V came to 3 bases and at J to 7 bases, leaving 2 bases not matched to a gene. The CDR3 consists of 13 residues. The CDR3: CASSFNRGEKLFF. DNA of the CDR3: TGTGCCAGCAGTTTTAACAGGGGTGAAAAACTGTTTTTT.

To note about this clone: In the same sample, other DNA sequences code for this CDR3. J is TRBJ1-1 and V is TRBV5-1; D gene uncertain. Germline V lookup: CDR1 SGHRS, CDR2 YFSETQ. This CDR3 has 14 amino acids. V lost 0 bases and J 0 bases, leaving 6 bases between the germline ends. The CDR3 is CASSLGTLNTEAFF. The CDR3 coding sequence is TGCGCCAGCAGCTTGGGAACATTGAACACTGAAGCTTTCTTT. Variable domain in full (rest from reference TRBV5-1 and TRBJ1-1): KAGVTQTPRYLIKTRGQQVTLSCSPISGHRSVSWYQQTPGQGLQFLFEYFSETQRNKGNFPGRFSGRQFSNSRSEMNVSTLELGDSALYLCASSLGTLNTEAFFGQGTRLTVV.

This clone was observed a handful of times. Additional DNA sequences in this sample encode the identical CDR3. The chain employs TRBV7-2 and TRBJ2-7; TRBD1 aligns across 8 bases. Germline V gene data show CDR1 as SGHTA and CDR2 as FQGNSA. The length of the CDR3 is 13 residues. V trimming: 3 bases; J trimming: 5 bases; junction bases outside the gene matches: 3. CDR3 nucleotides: TGTGCCAGCAGCTTCGACAGGGGTGACGAGCAGTACTTC. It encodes CASSFDRGDEQYF.

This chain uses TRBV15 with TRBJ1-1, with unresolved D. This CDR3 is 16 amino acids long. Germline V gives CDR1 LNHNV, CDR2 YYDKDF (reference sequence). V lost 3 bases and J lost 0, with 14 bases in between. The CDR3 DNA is TGTGCCACCAGCAGCGGCACCGGGGATTTGAACACTGAAGCTTTCTTT. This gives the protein CATSSGTGDLNTEAFF.

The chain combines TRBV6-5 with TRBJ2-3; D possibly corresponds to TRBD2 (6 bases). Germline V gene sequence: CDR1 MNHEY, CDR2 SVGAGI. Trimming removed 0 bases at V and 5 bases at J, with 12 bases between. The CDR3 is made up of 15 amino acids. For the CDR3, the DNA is TGTGCCAGCAGTTACTCGAGGTTCGGGGGAGATACGCAGTATTTT. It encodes CASSYSRFGGDTQYF.

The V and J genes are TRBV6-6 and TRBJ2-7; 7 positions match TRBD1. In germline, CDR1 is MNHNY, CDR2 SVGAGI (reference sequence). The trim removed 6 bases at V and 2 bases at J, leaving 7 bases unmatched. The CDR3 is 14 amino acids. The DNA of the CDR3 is TGTGCCAGCAGGGAAAGGACAGGACCCTACGAGCAGTACTTC. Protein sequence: CASRERTGPYEQYF.

This CDR3 reads CASSQDITSGELFF. The CDR3 nucleotides read TGTGCCAGCAGCCAAGATATAACGAGCGGGGAGCTGTTTTTT. V is TRBV3-1 (or the pseudogene TRBV3-2) and J is TRBJ2-2, with D uncertain. The V gene lost 0 bases and the J gene lost 7 bases, with 9 bases spanning the gap. Germline CDR1 reads LGHDT; CDR2 reads YNNKEL (reference sequence). The CDR3 runs to 14 residues.

In DNA form, the CDR3 reads TGTGCCAGTAGTATCGTCGTGGGGAGCTCCTACGAGCAGTACTTC. Its protein is CASSIVVGSSYEQYF. V is TRBV19 and J is TRBJ2-7; D may be TRBD2 (5 bases). V gave up 3 bases and J gave up 0 bases, with 12 bases separating them. Germline loops: CDR1 LNHDA, CDR2 SQIVND (reference sequence). The length of the CDR3 is 15 residues.

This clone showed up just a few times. Here the CDR3 DNA reads TGCGCCAGCAGCGGGAGGCTGGATCAGCCCCAGCATTTT. Amino acid sequence: CASSGRLDQPQHF. The chain uses TRBV4-1 and TRBJ1-5; D is undetermined. Per the germline V gene, CDR1 is MGHRA and CDR2 is YSYEKL. This CDR3 has 13 amino acids. The ends were cut back, 5 bases at V and 5 bases at J, with 10 bases in the middle.

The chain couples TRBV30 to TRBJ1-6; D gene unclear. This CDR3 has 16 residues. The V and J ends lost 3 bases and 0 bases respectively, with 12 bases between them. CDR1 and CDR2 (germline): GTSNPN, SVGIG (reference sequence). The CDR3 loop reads CAWRRLGSSYNSPLHF. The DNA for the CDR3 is TGTGCCTGGAGGAGACTCGGGAGCTCCTATAATTCACCCCTCCACTTT.

For the CDR3, the DNA is TGTGCCAGTACCCCTGTAGGGACAGGGGTTACCGGGGAGCTGTTTTTT. Its translation is CASTPVGTGVTGELFF. The chain recombines TRBV19 with TRBJ2-2; 10 nucleotides line up with TRBD1. Germline loops: CDR1 LNHDA, CDR2 SQIVND (reference sequence). The V and J ends lost 7 bases and 5 bases, in that order; junction bases with no gene match: 10. The CDR3 is made up of 16 amino acids.

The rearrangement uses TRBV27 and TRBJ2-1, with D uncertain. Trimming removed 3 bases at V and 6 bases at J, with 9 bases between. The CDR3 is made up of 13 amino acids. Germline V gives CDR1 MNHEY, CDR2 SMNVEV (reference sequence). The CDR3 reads CASSFPGGNEQFF. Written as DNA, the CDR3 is TGTGCCAGCAGTTTTCCGGGTGGCAATGAGCAGTTCTTC.

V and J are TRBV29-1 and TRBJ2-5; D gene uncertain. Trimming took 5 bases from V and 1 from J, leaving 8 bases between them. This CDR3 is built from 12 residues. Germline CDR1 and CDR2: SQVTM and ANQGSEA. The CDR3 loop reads CSVMTLQETQYF. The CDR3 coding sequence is TGCAGCGTTATGACACTCCAAGAGACCCAGTACTTC.

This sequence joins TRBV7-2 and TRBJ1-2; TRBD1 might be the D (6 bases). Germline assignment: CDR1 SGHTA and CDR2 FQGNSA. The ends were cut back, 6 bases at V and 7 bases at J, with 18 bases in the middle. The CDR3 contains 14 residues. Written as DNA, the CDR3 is TGTGCCAGCAGATTACTCCAGGGGTGGGGTGGCTACACCTTC. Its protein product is CASRLLQGWGGYTF.

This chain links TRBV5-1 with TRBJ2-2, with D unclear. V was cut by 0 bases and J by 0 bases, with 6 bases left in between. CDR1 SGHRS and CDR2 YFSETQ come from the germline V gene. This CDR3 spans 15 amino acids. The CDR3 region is CASSLGSANTGELFF. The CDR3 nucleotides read TGCGCCAGCAGCTTGGGGAGTGCGAACACCGGGGAGCTGTTTTTT. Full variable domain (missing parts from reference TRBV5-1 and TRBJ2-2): KAGVTQTPRYLIKTRGQQVTLSCSPISGHRSVSWYQQTPGQGLQFLFEYFSETQRNKGNFPGRFSGRQFSNSRSEMNVSTLELGDSALYLCASSLGSANTGELFFGEGSRLTVL.

CDR3 nucleotides: TGTGCCAGCAGCTTGGGCGGGAGCGGGAGGGCGTACGAGCAGTACTTC. Amino acids: CASSLGGSGRAYEQYF. The V call is TRBV5-6, the J call TRBJ2-7, with TRBD2 matching 10 bases. The germline gives CDR1 SGHDT, CDR2 YYEEEE. The length of the CDR3 is 16 residues. Unmatched junction bases numbered 7, after V lost 0 bases and J lost 4 bases.

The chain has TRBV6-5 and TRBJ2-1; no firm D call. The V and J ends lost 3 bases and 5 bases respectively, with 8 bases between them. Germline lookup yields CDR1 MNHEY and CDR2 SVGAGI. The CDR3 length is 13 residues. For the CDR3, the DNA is TGTGCCAGCAGTTATTCGGTAAACAATGAGCAGTTCTTC. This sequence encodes CASSYSVNNEQFF.

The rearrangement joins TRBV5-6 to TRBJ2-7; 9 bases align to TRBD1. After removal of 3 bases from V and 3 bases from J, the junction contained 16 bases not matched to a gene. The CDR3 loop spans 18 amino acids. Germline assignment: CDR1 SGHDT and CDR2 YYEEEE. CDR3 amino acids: CASSYTIWAGTGFYEQYF. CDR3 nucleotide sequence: TGTGCCAGCAGCTATACAATCTGGGCGGGGACAGGGTTCTACGAGCAGTACTTC.

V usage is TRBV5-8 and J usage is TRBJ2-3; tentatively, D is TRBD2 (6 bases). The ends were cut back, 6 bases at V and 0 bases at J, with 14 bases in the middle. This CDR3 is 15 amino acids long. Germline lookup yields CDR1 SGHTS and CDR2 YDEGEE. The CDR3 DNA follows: TGTGCCAGCACCTACCGGGACTCGAGCACAGATACGCAGTATTTT. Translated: CASTYRDSSTDTQYF.

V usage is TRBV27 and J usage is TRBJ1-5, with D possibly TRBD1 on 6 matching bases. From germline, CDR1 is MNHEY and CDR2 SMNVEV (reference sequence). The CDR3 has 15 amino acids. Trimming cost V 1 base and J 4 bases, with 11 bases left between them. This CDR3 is CASSLFGQINQPQHF. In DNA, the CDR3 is TGTGCCAGCAGTTTATTCGGACAGATTAATCAGCCCCAGCATTTT.

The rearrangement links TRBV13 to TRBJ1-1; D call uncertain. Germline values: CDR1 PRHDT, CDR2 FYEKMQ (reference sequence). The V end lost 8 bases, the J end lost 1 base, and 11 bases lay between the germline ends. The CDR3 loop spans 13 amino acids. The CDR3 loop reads CASLNSQNTEAFF. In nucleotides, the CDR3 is TGTGCCAGCTTAAACAGCCAGAACACTGAAGCTTTCTTT.

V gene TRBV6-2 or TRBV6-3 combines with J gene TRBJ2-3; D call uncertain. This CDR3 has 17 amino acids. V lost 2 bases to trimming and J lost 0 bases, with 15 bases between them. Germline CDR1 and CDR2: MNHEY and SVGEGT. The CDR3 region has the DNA TGTGCCAGCAGTTACGCCAATTTTCGAGCTAGCACAGATACGCAGTATTTT. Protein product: CASSYANFRASTDTQYF.

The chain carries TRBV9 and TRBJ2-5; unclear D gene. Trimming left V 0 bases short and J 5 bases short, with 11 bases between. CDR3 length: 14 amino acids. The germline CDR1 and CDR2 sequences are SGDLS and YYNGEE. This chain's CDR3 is CASSVGQFGETQYF. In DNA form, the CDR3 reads TGTGCCAGCAGCGTAGGGCAATTCGGGGAGACCCAGTACTTC.

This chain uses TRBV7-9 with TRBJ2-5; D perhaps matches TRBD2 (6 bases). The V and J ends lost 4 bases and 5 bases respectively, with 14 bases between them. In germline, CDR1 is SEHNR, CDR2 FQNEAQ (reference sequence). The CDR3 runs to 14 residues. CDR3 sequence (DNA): TGTGCCAGCAGCTCCGCGGGACTGGGGGAGACCCAGTACTTC. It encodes CASSSAGLGETQYF.

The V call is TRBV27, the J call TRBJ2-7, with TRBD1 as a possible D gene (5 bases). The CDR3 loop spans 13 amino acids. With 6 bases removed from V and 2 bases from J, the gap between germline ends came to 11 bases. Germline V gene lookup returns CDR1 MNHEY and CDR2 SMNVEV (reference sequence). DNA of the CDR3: TGTGCCAGCAGACCAGGACACACCTACGAGCAGTACTTC. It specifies CASRPGHTYEQYF.